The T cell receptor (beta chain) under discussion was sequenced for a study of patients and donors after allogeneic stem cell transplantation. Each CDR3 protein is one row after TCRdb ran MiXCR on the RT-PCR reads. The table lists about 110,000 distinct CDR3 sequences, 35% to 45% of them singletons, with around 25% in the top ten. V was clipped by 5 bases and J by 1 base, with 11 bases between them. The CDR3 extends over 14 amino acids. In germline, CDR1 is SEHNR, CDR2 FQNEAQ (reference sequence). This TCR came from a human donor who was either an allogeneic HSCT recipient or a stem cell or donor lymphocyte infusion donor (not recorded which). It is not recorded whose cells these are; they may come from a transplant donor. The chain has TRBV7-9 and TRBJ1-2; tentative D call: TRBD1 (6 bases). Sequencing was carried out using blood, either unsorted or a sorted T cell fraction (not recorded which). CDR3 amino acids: CASSRQAGNYGYTF. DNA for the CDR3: TGTGCCAGCAGCAGACAGGCGGGTAACTATGGCTACACCTTC.